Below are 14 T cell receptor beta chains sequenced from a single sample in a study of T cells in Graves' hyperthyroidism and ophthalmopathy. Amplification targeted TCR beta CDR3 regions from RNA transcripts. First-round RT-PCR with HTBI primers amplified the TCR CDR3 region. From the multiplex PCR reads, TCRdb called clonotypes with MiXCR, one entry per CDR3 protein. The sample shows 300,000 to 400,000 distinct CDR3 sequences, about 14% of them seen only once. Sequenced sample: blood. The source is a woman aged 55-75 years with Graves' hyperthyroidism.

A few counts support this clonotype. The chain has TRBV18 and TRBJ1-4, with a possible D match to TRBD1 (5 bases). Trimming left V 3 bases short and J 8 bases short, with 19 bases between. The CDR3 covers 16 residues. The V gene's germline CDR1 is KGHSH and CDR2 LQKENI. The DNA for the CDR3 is TGTGCCAGCTCACCTCCCGGGGCCCCGAGAGGGGAAAAACTGTTTTTT. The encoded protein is CASSPPGAPRGEKLFF.

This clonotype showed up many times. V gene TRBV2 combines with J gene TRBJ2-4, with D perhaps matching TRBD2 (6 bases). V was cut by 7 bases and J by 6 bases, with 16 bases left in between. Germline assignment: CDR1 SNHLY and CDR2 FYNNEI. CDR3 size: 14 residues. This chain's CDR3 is CASNVEGQGNIQYF. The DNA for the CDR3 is TGTGCCAGCAATGTGGAGGGTCAGGGAAACATTCAGTACTTC. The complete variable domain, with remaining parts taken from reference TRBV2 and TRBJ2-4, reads EPEVTQTPSHQVTQMGQEVILRCVPISNHLYFYWYRQILGQKVEFLVSFYNNEISEKSEIFDDQFSVERPDGSNFTLKIRSTKLEDSAMYFCASNVEGQGNIQYFGAGTRLSVL.

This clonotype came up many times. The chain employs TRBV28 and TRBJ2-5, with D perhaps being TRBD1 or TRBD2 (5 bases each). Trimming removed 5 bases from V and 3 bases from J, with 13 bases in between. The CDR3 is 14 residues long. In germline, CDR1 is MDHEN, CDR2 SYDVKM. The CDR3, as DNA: TGTGCCAGCAGTATAACCGGGACCAAAGAGACCCAGTACTTC. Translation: CASSITGTKETQYF.

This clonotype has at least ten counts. CDR3 DNA sequence: TGTGCCAGCTCTAGCGGGAGTAGGGAGCAGTTCTTC. Translated: CASSSGSREQFF. The genes are TRBV12-3 or TRBV12-4 and TRBJ2-1, with TRBD2 identical over 10 bases. The CDR3 is made up of 12 amino acids. The V gene end was trimmed by 8 bases and the J gene end by 10 bases; junction bases not matched to a gene: 5.

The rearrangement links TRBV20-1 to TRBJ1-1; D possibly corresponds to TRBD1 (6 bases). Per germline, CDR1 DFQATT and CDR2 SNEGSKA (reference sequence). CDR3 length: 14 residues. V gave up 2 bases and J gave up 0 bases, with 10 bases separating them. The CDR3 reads CSARKDRLNTEAFF. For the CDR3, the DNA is TGCAGTGCTAGAAAGGACAGATTGAACACTGAAGCTTTCTTT.

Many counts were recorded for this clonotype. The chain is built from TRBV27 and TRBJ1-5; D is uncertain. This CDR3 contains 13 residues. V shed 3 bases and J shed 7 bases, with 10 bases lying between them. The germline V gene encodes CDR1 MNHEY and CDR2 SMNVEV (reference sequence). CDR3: CASSFGGEQPQHF. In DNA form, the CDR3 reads TGTGCCAGCAGTTTTGGTGGCGAACAGCCCCAGCATTTT.

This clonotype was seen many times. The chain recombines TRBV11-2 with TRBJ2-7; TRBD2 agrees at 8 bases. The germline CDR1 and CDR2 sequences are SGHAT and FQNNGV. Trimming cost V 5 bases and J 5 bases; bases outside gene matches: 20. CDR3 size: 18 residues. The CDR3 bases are TGTGCCAGCAGCCCGTTCCTTCGGGCGCGGGAGGTGGGTAACGAGCAGTACTTC. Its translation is CASSPFLRAREVGNEQYF.

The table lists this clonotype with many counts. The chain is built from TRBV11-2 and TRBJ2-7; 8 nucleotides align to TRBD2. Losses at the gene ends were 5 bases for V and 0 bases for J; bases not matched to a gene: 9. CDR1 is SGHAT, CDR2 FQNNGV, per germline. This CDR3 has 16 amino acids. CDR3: CASSPRGGLSSYEQYF. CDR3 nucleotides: TGTGCCAGCAGCCCCCGGGGGGGGTTAAGCTCCTACGAGCAGTACTTC.

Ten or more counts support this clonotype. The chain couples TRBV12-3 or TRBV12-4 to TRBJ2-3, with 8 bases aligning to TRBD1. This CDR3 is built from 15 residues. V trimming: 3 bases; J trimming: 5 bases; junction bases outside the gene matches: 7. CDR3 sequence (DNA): TGTGCCAGCAGTTTTGTGACAGGGGCAGGAGATACGCAGTATTTT. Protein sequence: CASSFVTGAGDTQYF.

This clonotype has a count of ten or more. The CDR3: CASSKGDTSYNEQFF. The CDR3 DNA reads TGCGCCAGCAGCAAGGGCGATACCTCCTACAATGAGCAGTTCTTC. V usage is TRBV5-1 and J usage is TRBJ2-1; D is undetermined. The CDR3 length is 15 residues. CDR1 and CDR2 (germline): SGHRS, YFSETQ. Trimming cost V 4 bases and J 0 bases, with 11 bases left between them.

The CDR3 spells CAWSVHRGPGNTIYF. DNA of the CDR3: TGTGCCTGGAGTGTACATCGGGGGCCGGGAAACACCATATATTTT. The chain joins TRBV30 to TRBJ1-3, with a weak D call TRBD1 (6 bases). The CDR3 sequence is 15 residues long. Trimming took off 0 bases at V and 4 bases at J, with 13 bases between the two ends. The germline V gene has CDR1 GTSNPN and CDR2 SVGIG (reference sequence).

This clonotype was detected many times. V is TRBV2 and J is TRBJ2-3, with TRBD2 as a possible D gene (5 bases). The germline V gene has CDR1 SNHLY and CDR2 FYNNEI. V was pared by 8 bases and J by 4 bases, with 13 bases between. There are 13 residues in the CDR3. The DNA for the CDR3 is TGTGCCAGCTCTCCCGGGGAAGCAGATACGCAGTATTTT. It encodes CASSPGEADTQYF.

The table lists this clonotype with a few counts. For the CDR3, the DNA is TGCAGTGCTAGACCCGGGACTAGTCTGTACGAGCAGTACTTC. Its translation: CSARPGTSLYEQYF. V gene TRBV20-1 combines with J gene TRBJ2-7; 8 bases fit TRBD2. V lost 2 bases and J lost 4; bases outside the gene matches: 7. The CDR3 contains 14 residues. The germline V gene has CDR1 DFQATT and CDR2 SNEGSKA (reference sequence).

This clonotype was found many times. CDR3 sequence (DNA): TGTGCCAGCAGCCCGGGCAGGGGAGGAGATACGCAGTATTTT. Residues: CASSPGRGGDTQYF. The J gene is TRBJ2-3, the V gene TRBV7-3; D may be TRBD1 or TRBD2 (6 bases each). This CDR3 is built from 14 residues. The germline gives CDR1 SGHTA, CDR2 FQGTGA. The V end was cut by 5 bases, the J end by 5 bases, with 14 bases between.